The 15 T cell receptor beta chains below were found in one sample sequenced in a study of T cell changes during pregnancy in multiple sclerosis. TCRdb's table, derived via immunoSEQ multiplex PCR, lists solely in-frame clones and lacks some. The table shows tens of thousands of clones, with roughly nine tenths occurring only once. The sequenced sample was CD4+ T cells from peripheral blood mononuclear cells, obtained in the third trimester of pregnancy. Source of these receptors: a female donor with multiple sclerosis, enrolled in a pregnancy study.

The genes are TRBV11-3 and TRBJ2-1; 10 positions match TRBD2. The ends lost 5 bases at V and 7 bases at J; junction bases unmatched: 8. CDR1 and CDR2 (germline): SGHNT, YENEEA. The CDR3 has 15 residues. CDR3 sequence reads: CASSPSSGSRNEQFF. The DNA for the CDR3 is TGTGCCAGCAGCCCTTCTAGCGGGAGCCGAAATGAGCAGTTCTTC. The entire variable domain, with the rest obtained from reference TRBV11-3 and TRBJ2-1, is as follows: EAGVVQSPRYKIIEKKQPVAFWCNPISGHNTLYWYLQNLGQGPELLIRYENEEAVDDSQLPKDRFSAERLKGVDSTLKIQPAELGDSAVYLCASSPSSGSRNEQFFGPGTRLTVL.

The DNA of the CDR3 is TGTGCCAGCAGTGAAGTTAAAGCGGGGGGGCTGAGAGAGACCCAGTACTTC. The encoded protein is CASSEVKAGGLRETQYF. The chain carries TRBV6-1 and TRBJ2-5; 10 bases map to TRBD2. CDR3 length equals 17 residues. V lost 1 base and J lost 4; bases outside the gene matches: 9. In germline, CDR1 is MNHNS, CDR2 SASEGT.

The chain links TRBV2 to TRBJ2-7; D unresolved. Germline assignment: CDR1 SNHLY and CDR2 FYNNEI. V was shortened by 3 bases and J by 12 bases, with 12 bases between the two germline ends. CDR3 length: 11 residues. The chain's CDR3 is CASSEVAALYF. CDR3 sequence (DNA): TGTGCCAGCAGTGAGGTGGCGGCTCTGTACTTC.

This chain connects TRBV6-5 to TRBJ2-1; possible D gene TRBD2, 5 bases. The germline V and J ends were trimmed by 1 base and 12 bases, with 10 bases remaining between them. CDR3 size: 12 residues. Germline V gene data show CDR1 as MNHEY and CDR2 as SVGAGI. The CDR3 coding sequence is TGTGCCAGCAGTTACTTAGAGGGATCGCAGTTCTTC. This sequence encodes CASSYLEGSQFF.

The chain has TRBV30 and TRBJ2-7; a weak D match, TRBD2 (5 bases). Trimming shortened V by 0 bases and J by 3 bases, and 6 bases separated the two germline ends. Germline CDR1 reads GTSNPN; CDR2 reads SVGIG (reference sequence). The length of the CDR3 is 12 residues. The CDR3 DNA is TGTGCCTGGAGTGTAGACTACTACGAGCAGTACTTC. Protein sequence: CAWSVDYYEQYF.

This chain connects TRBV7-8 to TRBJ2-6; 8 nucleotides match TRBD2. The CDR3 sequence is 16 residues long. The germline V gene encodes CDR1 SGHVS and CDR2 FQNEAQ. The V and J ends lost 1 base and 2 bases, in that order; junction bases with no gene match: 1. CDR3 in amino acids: CASSLEAGAGANVLTF. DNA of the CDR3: TGTGCCAGCAGCTTAGAAGCGGGAGCTGGGGCCAACGTCCTGACTTTC.

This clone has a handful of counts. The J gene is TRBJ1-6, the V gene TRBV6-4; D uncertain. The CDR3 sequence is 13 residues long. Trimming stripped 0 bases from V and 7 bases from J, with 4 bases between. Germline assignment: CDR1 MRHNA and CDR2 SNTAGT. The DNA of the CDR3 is TGTGCCAGCAGTGACTCTTTAAATTCACCCCTCCACTTT. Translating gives CASSDSLNSPLHF.

This chain's CDR3 is CASSPLSGGGRYEQYF. DNA of the CDR3: TGTGCCAGCTCACCATTATCGGGGGGCGGTCGCTACGAGCAGTACTTC. The rearrangement uses TRBV18 and TRBJ2-7; TRBD2 is a possible D gene (7 bases). Trimming shortened V by 2 bases and J by 3 bases, and 17 bases separated the two germline ends. The CDR3 is made up of 16 amino acids. From germline, CDR1 is KGHSH and CDR2 LQKENI.

CDR3 DNA: TGTGCCTGGAGTGTTGGGACAGGGGATCTGGAGACCCAGTACTTC. Translated: CAWSVGTGDLETQYF. This chain joins TRBV30 and TRBJ2-5, with 10 positions matching TRBD1. The CDR3 sequence is 15 residues long. V was pared by 0 bases and J by 5 bases, with 6 bases of the junction left unmatched. The germline V gene has CDR1 GTSNPN and CDR2 SVGIG (reference sequence).

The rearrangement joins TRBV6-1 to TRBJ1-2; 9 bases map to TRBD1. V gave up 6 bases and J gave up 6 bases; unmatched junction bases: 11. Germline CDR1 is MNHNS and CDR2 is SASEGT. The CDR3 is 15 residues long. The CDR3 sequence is CASREQGAFGNGYTF. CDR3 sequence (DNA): TGTGCCAGCAGGGAACAGGGGGCTTTTGGAAATGGCTACACCTTC.

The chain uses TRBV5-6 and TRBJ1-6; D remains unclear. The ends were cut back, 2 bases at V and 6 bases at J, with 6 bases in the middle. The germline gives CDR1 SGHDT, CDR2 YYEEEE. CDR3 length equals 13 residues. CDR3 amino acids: CASSLIRNSPLHF. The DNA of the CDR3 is TGTGCCAGCAGCTTAATTCGTAATTCACCCCTCCACTTT. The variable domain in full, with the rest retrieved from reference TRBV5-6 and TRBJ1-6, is DAGVTQSPTHLIKTRGQQVTLRCSPKSGHDTVSWYQQALGQGPQFIFQYYEEEERQRGNFPDRFSGHQFPNYSSELNVNALLLGDSALYLCASSLIRNSPLHFGNGTRLTVT.

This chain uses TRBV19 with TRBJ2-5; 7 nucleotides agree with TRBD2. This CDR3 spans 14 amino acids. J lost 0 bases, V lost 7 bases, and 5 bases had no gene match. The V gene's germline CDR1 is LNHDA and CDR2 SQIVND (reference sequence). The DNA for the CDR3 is TGTGCCAGTAAGAAGGGGAGGGACCAAGAGACCCAGTACTTC. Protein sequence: CASKKGRDQETQYF.

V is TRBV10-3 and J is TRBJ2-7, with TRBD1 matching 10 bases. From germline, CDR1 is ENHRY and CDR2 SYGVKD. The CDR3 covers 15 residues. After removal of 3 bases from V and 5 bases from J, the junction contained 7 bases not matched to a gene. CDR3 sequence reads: CAISDPTGGVDEQYF. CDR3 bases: TGTGCCATCAGTGACCCGACAGGGGGCGTCGACGAGCAGTACTTC.

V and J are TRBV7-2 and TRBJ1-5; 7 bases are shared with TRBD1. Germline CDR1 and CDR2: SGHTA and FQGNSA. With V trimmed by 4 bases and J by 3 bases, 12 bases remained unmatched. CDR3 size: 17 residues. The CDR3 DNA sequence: TGTGCCAGCAGCTCAAGGACAGGAGAATTTAACAATCAGCCCCAGCATTTT. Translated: CASSSRTGEFNNQPQHF.

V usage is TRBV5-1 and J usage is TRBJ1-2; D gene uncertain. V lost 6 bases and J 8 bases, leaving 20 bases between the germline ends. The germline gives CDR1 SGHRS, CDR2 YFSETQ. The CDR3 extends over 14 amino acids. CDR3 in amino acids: CASTPGPGEYGYTF. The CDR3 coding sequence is TGCGCCAGCACCCCAGGCCCCGGGGAGTACGGCTACACCTTC.